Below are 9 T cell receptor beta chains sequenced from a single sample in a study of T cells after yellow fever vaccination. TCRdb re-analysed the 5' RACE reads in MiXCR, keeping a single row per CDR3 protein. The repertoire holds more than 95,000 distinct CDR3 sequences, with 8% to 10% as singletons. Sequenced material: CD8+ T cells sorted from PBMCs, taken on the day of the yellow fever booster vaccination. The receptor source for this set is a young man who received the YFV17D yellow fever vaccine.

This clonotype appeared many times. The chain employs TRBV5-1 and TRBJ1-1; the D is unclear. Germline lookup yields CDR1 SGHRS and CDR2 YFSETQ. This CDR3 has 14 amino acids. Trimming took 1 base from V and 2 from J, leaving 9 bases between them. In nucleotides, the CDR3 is TGCGCCAGCAGCTTGTTATCCGGTAACACTGAAGCTTTCTTT. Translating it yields CASSLLSGNTEAFF.

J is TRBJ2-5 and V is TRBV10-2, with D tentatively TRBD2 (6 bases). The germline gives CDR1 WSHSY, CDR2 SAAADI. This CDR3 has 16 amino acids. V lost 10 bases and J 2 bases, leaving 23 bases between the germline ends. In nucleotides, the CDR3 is TGCGCCAACCCCCCGCGGGACTTATATTCGCAAGAGACCCAGTACTTC. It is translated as CANPPRDLYSQETQYF.

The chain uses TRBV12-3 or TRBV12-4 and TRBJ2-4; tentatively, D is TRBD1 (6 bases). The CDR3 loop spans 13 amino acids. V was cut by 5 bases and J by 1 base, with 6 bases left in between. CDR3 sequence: CASSTGAKNIQYF. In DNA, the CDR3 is TGTGCCAGCAGTACAGGGGCCAAAAACATTCAGTACTTC.

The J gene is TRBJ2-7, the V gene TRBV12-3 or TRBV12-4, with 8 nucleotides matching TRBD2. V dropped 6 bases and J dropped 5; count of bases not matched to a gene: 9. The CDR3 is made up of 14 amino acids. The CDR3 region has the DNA TGTGCCAGCAGGGCTAGCGGGTGGTTGGACGAGCAGTACTTC. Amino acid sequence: CASRASGWLDEQYF.

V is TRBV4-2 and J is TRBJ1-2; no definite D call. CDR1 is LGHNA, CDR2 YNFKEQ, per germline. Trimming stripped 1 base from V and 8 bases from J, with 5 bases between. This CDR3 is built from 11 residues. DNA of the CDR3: TGTGCCAGCAGCCAAGCTAAAGGCTACACCTTC. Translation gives CASSQAKGYTF.

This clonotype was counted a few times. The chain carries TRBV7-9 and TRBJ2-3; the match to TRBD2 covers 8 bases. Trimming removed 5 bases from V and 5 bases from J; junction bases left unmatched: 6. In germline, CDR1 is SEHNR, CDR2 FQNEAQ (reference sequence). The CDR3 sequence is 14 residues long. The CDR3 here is CASSHGGVEDTQYF. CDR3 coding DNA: TGTGCCAGCAGCCACGGGGGGGTGGAAGATACGCAGTATTTT. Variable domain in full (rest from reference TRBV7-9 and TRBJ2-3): DTGVSQNPRHKITKRGQNVTFRCDPISEHNRLYWYRQTLGQGPEFLTYFQNEAQLEKSRLLSDRFSAERPKGSFSTLEIQRTEQGDSAMYLCASSHGGVEDTQYFGPGTRLTVL.

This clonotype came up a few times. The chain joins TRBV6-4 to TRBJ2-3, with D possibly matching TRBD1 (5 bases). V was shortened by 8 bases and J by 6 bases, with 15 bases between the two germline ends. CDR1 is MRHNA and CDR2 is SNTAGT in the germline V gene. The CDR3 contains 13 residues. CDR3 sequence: CASGQGFGDTQYF. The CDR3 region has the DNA TGTGCCAGCGGTCAGGGTTTTGGGGATACGCAGTATTTT.

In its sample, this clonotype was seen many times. The chain's CDR3 is CASSLIRGSGNEQFF. The CDR3 bases are TGTGCCAGCAGCTTAATTAGGGGCTCTGGCAATGAGCAGTTCTTC. The chain recombines TRBV7-2 with TRBJ2-1; tentative D call: TRBD1 (5 bases). Trimming pared 2 bases from V and 6 bases from J, leaving 14 bases between. The CDR3 is 15 residues long. CDR1 is SGHTA and CDR2 is FQGNSA in the germline V gene.

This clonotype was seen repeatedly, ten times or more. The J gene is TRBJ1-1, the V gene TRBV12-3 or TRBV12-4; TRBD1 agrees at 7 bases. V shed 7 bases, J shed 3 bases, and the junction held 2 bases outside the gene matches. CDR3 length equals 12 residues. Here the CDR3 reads CASTTGDTEAFF. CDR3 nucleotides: TGTGCCAGCACCACAGGGGACACTGAAGCTTTCTTT.